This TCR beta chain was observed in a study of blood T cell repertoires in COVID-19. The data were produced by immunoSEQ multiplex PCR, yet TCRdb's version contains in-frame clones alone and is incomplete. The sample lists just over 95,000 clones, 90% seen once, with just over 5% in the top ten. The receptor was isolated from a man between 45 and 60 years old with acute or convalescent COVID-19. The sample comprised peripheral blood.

CDR3 DNA: TGTGCCAGCAGCTTAGTCGCTAGCGGCTACAATGAGCAGTTCTTC. It is translated as CASSLVASGYNEQFF. The chain joins TRBV11-2 to TRBJ2-1; 7 bases align to TRBD2. This CDR3 contains 15 residues. V dropped 1 base and J dropped 3; count of bases not matched to a gene: 3. Germline assignment: CDR1 SGHAT and CDR2 FQNNGV.